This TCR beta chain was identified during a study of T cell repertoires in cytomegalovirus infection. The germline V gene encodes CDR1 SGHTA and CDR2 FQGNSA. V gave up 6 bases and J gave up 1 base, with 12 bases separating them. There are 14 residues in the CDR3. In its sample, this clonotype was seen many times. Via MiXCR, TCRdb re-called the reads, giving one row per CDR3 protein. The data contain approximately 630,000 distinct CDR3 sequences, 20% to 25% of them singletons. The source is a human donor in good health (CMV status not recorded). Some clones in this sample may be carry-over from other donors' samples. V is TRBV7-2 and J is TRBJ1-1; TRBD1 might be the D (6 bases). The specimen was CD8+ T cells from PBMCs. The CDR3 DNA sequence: TGTGCCAGCAGGGTGGGGGCGGGGAACACTGAAGCTTTCTTT. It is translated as CASRVGAGNTEAFF.